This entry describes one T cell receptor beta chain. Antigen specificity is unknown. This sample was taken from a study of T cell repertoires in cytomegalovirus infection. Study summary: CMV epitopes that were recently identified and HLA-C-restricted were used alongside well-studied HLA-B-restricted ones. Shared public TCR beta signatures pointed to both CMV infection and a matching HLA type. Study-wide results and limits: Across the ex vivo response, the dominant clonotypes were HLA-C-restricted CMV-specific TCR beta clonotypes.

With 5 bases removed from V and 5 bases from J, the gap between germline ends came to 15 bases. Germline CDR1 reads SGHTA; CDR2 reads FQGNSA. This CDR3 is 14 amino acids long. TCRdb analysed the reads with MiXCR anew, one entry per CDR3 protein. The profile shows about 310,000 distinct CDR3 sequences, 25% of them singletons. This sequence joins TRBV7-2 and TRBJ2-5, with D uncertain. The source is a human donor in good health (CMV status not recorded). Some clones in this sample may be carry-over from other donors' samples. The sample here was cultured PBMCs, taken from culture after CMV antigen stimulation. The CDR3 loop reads CASSPPPIRETQYF. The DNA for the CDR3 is TGTGCCAGCAGCCCCCCCCCCATCCGCGAGACCCAGTACTTC.